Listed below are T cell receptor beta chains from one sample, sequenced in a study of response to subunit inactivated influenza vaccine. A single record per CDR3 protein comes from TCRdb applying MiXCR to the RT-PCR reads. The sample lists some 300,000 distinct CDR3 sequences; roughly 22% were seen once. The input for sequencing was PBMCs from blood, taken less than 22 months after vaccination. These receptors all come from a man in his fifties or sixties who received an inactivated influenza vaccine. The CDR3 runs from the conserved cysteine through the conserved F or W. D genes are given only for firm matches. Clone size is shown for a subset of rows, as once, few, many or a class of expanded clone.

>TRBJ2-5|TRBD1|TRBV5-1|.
TGCGCCAGCAGCGCCCTACAGGGGTGGGCAGAGACCCAGTACTTC
CASSALQGWAETQYF
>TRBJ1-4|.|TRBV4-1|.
TGCGCCAGCAGCCAAGAACCCAACCGGGGACTGTTTTTT
CASSQEPNRGLFF
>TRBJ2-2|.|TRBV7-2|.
TGTGCCAGCAGCTCGGGGACCGGATACACCGGGGAGCTGTTTTTT
CASSSGTGYTGELFF
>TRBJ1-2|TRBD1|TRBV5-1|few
TGCGCCAGCAGCTCCGCAGGGGGCGTCTATGGCTACACCTTC
CASSSAGGVYGYTF
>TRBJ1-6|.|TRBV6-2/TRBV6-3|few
TGTGCCAGCAGTTACTCGACAAGGGCCAATAATTCACCCCTCCACTTT
CASSYSTRANNSPLHF
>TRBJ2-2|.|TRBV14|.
TGTGCCAGCAGCCAACTCCGGACGGAGAACACCGGGGAGCTGTTTTTT
CASSQLRTENTGELFF
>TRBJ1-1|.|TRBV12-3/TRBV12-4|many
TGTGCCAGCAGCCTAGTCGGGGGGGGGGATCGCACTGAAGCTTTCTTT
CASSLVGGGDRTEAFF
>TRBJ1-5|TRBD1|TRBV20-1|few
TGCAGTGCTAGTGTCGGGACAGCCAGGATGGGAAACCAGCATTTT
CSASVGTARMGNQHF
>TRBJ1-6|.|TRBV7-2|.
TGTGCCAGCAGCTTAGAGGCGGGGAATTCACCCCTCCACTTT
CASSLEAGNSPLHF
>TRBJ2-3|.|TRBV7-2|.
TGTGCCAGCAGCTTAGACTGGGCAGGATCAGATACGCAGTATTTT
CASSLDWAGSDTQYF
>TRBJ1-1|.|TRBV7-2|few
TGTGCCAGCAGCTTAGGGGGTTCCGCTGAAGCTTTCTTT
CASSLGGSAEAFF
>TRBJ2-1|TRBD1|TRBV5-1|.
TGCGCCAGCAGCCCCGGACAGGGGTTCGTTAATGAGCAGTTCTTC
CASSPGQGFVNEQFF
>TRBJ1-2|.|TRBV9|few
TGTGCCAGCAGCGTAGATTTCCGGACCACTAACTATGGCTACACCTTC
CASSVDFRTTNYGYTF
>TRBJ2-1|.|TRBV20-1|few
TGCAGTGCCCCGAGGAATCTAGACAATGAGCAGTTCTTC
CSAPRNLDNEQFF
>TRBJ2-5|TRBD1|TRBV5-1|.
TGCGCCAGCAGCGAACAGGGGAAGACCCAGTACTTC
CASSEQGKTQYF
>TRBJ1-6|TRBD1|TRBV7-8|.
TGTGCCAGCAGCTTTCGTCGAGACAGGGGAAAATCACCCCTCCACTTT
CASSFRRDRGKSPLHF
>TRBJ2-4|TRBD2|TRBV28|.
TGTGCCAGCAGCGTCGGGCTAGCGGGAGGTCTAAAAAACATTCAGTACTTC
CASSVGLAGGLKNIQYF
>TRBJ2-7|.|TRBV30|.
TGTGCCTGGAGTGTAAGGATGGTTTCCTACGAGCAGTACTTC
CAWSVRMVSYEQYF
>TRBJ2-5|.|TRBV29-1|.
TGCAGCGTTACTCAGGGGCCAGCAGGAGAGACCCAGTACTTC
CSVTQGPAGETQYF
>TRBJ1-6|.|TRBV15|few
TGTGCCACCAGCAGAGATTTCGCACAGACGCTCCACTTT
CATSRDFAQTLHF
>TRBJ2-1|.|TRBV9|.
TGTGCCAGCAGCCCCCTCAGTAAAGAGCAGTTCTTC
CASSPLSKEQFF
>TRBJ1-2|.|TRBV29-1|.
TGCAGCGTTGATCGGGACTATGGCTACACCTTC
CSVDRDYGYTF
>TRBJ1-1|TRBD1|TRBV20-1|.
TGCAGTGCCCCGGGACAGGAGAACACTGAAGCTTTCTTT
CSAPGQENTEAFF
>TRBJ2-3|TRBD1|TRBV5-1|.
TGCGCCAGCAGCTTCGCCGGGACAGGGCGCATGGATACGCAGTATTTT
CASSFAGTGRMDTQYF
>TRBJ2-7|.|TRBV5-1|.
TGCGCCAGCAGCCCGGGGTCCACCTCCTACGAGCAGTACTTC
CASSPGSTSYEQYF
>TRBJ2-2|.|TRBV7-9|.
TGTGCCAGCAGCTTCTTCCCCGGGGAGCTGTTTTTT
CASSFFPGELFF
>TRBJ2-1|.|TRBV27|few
TGTGCCAGCAGCCCGACGTGGTTAGGTGGCAATGAGCAGTTCTTC
CASSPTWLGGNEQFF
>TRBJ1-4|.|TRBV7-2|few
TGTGCCAGCAGCTTTGGACGAAATAGCATTCAAGGGGTGTTTTTT
CASSFGRNSIQGVFF
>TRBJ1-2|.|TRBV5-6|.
TGTGCCAGCAGCTACGGGACATACGTATTTAGCGACTATGGCTACACCTTC
CASSYGTYVFSDYGYTF
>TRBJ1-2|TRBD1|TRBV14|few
TGTGCCAGCAGCCCTTACAGGGGGCAGGGCTACACCTTC
CASSPYRGQGYTF
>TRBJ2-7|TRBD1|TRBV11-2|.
TGTGCCAGCAGCATCGGACAGGGGGGATACGAGCAGTACTTC
CASSIGQGGYEQYF
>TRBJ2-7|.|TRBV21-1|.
TGTGCCAGCAGTATTTACGAGCAGTACTTC
CASSIYEQYF
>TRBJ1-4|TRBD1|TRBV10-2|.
TGCGCCAGCAGTGAGAGGGGGCGGTGGGAAAAACTGTTTTTT
CASSERGRWEKLFF
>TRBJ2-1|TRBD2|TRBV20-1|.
TGCAGTGCGAATAGCGGGTCCGGCGGTGATGAGCAGTTCTTC
CSANSGSGGDEQFF
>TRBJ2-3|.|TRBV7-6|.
TGTGCCAGCAGCTCGCTACCGGCATCCACAGATACGCAGTATTTT
CASSSLPASTDTQYF
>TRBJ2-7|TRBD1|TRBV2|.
TGTGCCAGCAGTGTACAGGGGAAGGGGTTCGAGCAGTACTTC
CASSVQGKGFEQYF
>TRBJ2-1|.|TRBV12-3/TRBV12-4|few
TGTGCCAGCAGCCAGGGCTCCTACAATGAGCAGTTCTTC
CASSQGSYNEQFF
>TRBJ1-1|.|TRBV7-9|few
TGTGCCAGCAGCTTAGGGGGACCGATGAACACTGAAGCTTTCTTT
CASSLGGPMNTEAFF
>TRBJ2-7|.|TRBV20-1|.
TGCAGTGCCTTCATTCGCTACGAGCAGTACTTC
CSAFIRYEQYF
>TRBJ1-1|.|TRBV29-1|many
TGCAGCGTCAAAAGGGTAATGAACACTGAAGCTTTCTTT
CSVKRVMNTEAFF
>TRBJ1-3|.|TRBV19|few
TGTGCCAGTAGTATAGACCCCACAGGTCTGTCTGGAAACACCATATATTTT
CASSIDPTGLSGNTIYF
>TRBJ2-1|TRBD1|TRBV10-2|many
TGCGCCAGCAGAAGAAGGGGGCTAGCCCACAATGAGCAGTTCTTC
CASRRRGLAHNEQFF
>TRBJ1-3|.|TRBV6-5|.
TGTGCCAGCAGTTACTCTGGCCAGGGAAAGGCTGGAAACACCATATATTTT
CASSYSGQGKAGNTIYF
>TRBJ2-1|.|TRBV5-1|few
TGCGCCAGCAGCCCCGGGACGGGAGTTTACAATGAGCAGTTCTTC
CASSPGTGVYNEQFF
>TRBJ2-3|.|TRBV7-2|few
TGTGCCAGCAGCTCGAGCGGCTACACAGATACGCAGTATTTT
CASSSSGYTDTQYF
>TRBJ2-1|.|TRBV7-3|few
TGTGCCAGCAGCGAGTCGGGCAATGAGCAGTTCTTC
CASSESGNEQFF
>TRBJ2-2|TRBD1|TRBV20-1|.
TGCAGTGCTCCTGAGGGACAGGGGGGAACCGGGGAGCTGTTTTTT
CSAPEGQGGTGELFF
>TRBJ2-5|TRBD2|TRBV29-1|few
TGCAGCGTTAAGGCGGGAGGAGAAAAAGAGACCCAGTACTTC
CSVKAGGEKETQYF
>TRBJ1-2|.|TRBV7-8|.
TGTGCCAGCAGCCCAAGTTTGAGGGTAGCTGAGGGCTACACCTTC
CASSPSLRVAEGYTF
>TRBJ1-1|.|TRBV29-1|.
TGCAGCGTTGGTTGGGCAGCGATGAACACTGAAGCTTTCTTT
CSVGWAAMNTEAFF
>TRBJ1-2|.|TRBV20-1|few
TGCAGTGCTATGGACAGAAGTTATGGCTACACCTTC
CSAMDRSYGYTF
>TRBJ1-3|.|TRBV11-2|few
TGTGCCAGCAGCACCTATACAGTCTCTGGAAACACCATATATTTT
CASSTYTVSGNTIYF
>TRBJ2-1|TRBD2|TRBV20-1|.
TGCAGTGCTAGAGCCAATAGCGGGGCCTACAATGAGCAGTTCTTC
CSARANSGAYNEQFF